This TCR beta chain was recorded in a study of beta chain features in type 1 diabetes. Study conclusions and caveats: Insertions at VDJ junctions were less frequent in type 1 diabetes patients. These patients also deleted more nucleotides at the same junctions.

Naive, central memory, regulatory and stem cell-like memory cells within the CD4+ compartment were sorted using CD45RO/CCR7/CD25/CD127/CD95/CD27. Germline loops: CDR1 SGHTA, CDR2 FQGNSA. Trimming took 3 bases from V and 3 from J, leaving 15 bases between them. There are 15 residues in the CDR3. TCRB transcripts that were expressed got sequenced, as all of the isolated RNA had been reverse transcribed. Produced via immunoSEQ multiplex PCR; TCRdb's table is partial and in-frame only. Of about 130,000 clones in the sample, around a tenth were seen once. Details on this clone: Its antigen is currently unknown.

This clonotype was obtained from a man in his late teens or twenties in good health. The sample taken for sequencing was central memory CD4+ T cells from blood. The chain recombines TRBV7-2 with TRBJ2-7; maybe TRBD2 (5 bases). This chain's CDR3 is CASSFSPGSHYEQYF. Here the CDR3 DNA reads TGTGCCAGCAGCTTTTCCCCGGGATCCCACTACGAGCAGTACTTC.